This T cell receptor beta chain was found in a study of human T cells and chemical hapten exposure. Study-wide background: In the roughly 24-week study, patients were dosed weekly with diphenylcyclopropenone on the scalp throughout.

Using its own MiXCR run on the RACE reads, TCRdb lists one record per CDR3 protein. The table records 150,000 to 200,000 distinct CDR3 sequences, 20% to 25% of them present only once. Study-level points and caveats: Significantly more large CDR3 similarity clusters arose among expanded TCRs than among controls.

Time point here: patch test 1, 2 weeks after DPC sensitization. Stated treatment: therapeutic diphenylcyclopropenone sensitization with weekly scalp DPC. Each donor was an alopecia patient between 18 and 70 years of age who qualified for DPC. This clonotype was seen only once. What it recognizes is unknown. Relative to the germline gene, one junction end is altered; a read error may explain this. The receptor's source is a woman between 45 and 65 years old with alopecia areata. Some clones in this sample may be carry-over from other donors' samples. Sequences were derived from whole blood, sampled in connection with sensitization to the hapten diphenylcyclopropenone (DPC).

CDR3 protein: CASSLEQRAYGYNF. CDR3 nucleotides: TGCGCCAGCAGCTTGGAGCAGCGGGCCTATGGCTACAACTTC. The chain joins TRBV5-1 to TRBJ1-2, with D hard to call. Germline V gene sequence: CDR1 SGHRS, CDR2 YFSETQ. This CDR3 spans 14 amino acids.